The 27 T cell receptor beta chains below all came from one sample that was sequenced in a study of T cell responses to AZD1222 COVID-19 vaccine. The repertoire was sequenced with immunoSEQ multiplex PCR; TCRdb's copy has only in-frame clones and lacks some. The sample lists some 190,000 clones, roughly 92% occurring once. Here the sequenced sample was peripheral blood, taken 28 days after the second AZD1222 dose. These receptors were taken from an adult who received the AZD1222 COVID-19 vaccine.

The chain employs TRBV7-9 and TRBJ1-2; D not certain. V lost 2 bases and J 2 bases, leaving 6 bases between the germline ends. CDR3 length: 13 amino acids. CDR1 SEHNR and CDR2 FQNEAQ come from the germline V gene (reference sequence). The CDR3 spells CASSLPGNYGYTF. CDR3 DNA: TGTGCCAGCAGCTTACCCGGGAACTATGGCTACACCTTC.

The chain carries TRBV3-1 (or the pseudogene TRBV3-2) and TRBJ2-5; D is uncertain. The V gene's germline CDR1 is LGHDT and CDR2 YNNKEL (reference sequence). Trimming pared 0 bases from V and 1 base from J, leaving 0 bases between. CDR3 size: 12 residues. As DNA, the CDR3 is TGTGCCAGCAGCCAAGACCAAGAGACCCAGTACTTC. Its translation: CASSQDQETQYF.

This chain joins TRBV5-1 and TRBJ1-1; D is unclear. The CDR3 sequence is 15 residues long. V was pared by 4 bases and J by 4 bases, with 17 bases between. Germline loops: CDR1 SGHRS, CDR2 YFSETQ. The CDR3 spells CASSPHLDGFTEAFF. DNA for the CDR3: TGCGCCAGCAGCCCACATCTGGACGGCTTCACTGAAGCTTTCTTT.

This chain joins TRBV5-1 and TRBJ2-2; 9 bases agree with TRBD1. The CDR3 contains 15 residues. Germline V CDR1 and CDR2: SGHRS, YFSETQ. V shed 3 bases and J 7 bases; nucleotides not matched to a gene: 7. This chain's CDR3 is CASSSNRGQGGELFF. CDR3 nucleotides: TGCGCCAGCAGCTCGAACAGGGGGCAGGGCGGGGAGCTGTTTTTT. Combining the CDR3 with reference TRBV5-1 and TRBJ2-2 gives the whole variable domain KAGVTQTPRYLIKTRGQQVTLSCSPISGHRSVSWYQQTPGQGLQFLFEYFSETQRNKGNFPGRFSGRQFSNSRSEMNVSTLELGDSALYLCASSSNRGQGGELFFGEGSRLTVL.

The chain couples TRBV9 to TRBJ1-2, with a tentative D call TRBD1 (5 bases). The CDR3 is 13 amino acids. Trimming took off 6 bases at V and 6 bases at J, with 15 bases between the two ends. CDR1 and CDR2 from the germline V gene are SGDLS and YYNGEE. CDR3 amino acids: CASTRGEADGYTF. CDR3 DNA sequence: TGTGCCAGCACCCGAGGGGAGGCTGATGGCTACACCTTC.

To note about this clone: Sequence at one end of the junction differs from germline and may be a read error. V is TRBV7-7 and J is TRBJ2-5; TRBD2 is a possible D gene (5 bases). CDR1 and CDR2 (germline): SSHAT, FNYEAQ (reference sequence). CDR3 length: 16 amino acids. The CDR3 protein is CASSLAGNPTGETQYF. CDR3 nucleotides: TGTGCTAGCAGCTTAGCTGGCAACCCTACGGGGGAGACCCAGTACTTC.

This clone was seen only once. The chain couples TRBV6-2 or TRBV6-3 to TRBJ1-2; D not certain. The CDR3 spans 14 residues. With 0 bases removed from V and 0 bases from J, the gap between germline ends came to 5 bases. Germline loops: CDR1 MNHEY, CDR2 SVGEGT. The DNA of the CDR3 is TGTGCCAGCAGTTACTCGATAGCTAACTATGGCTACACCTTC. Encoded protein: CASSYSIANYGYTF.

The rearrangement joins TRBV3-1 (or the pseudogene TRBV3-2) to TRBJ1-5; no clear D. The V end was cut by 0 bases, the J end by 6 bases, with 9 bases between. Germline CDR1 and CDR2: LGHDT and YNNKEL (reference sequence). This CDR3 spans 14 amino acids. In nucleotides, the CDR3 is TGTGCCAGCAGCCAAGATCCTCATGGTCAGCCCCAGCATTTT. Residues: CASSQDPHGQPQHF.

The rearrangement uses TRBV6-5 and TRBJ2-1; 11 positions agree with TRBD2. J lost 4 bases, V lost 7 bases, and 6 bases had no gene match. Germline V gene data show CDR1 as MNHEY and CDR2 as SVGAGI. The CDR3 is made up of 15 amino acids. The CDR3, as DNA: TGTGCCAGCACCTTAGCGGGAGGGGGATACAATGAGCAGTTCTTC. Translated, it gives CASTLAGGGYNEQFF.

The chain recombines TRBV7-5 with TRBJ2-7; the table assigns TRBD2, which was not confirmed against the DNA. TRBV7-5 is noted as a pseudogene. The CDR3 has 14 residues. The CDR3 sequence is CARSLGGVREEQYF. The CDR3 DNA sequence: TGTGCCAGAAGCCTTGGTGGAGTCCGTGAGGAGCAGTACTTC.

The chain joins TRBV11-2 to TRBJ2-7; 15 positions agree with TRBD2. CDR1 is SGHAT, CDR2 FQNNGV, per germline. Unmatched junction bases numbered 8, after V lost 0 bases and J lost 5 bases. CDR3 size: 18 residues. The CDR3 here is CASSLDYGLAGGGDEQYF. The CDR3 nucleotides read TGTGCCAGCAGCTTAGATTACGGACTAGCGGGAGGGGGAGACGAGCAGTACTTC.

The V call is TRBV6-2 or TRBV6-3, the J call TRBJ2-5; no reliable D call. The CDR3 has 15 amino acids. V was pared by 6 bases and J by 2 bases, with 16 bases between. CDR1 and CDR2 (germline): MNHEY, SVGEGT. CDR3 sequence reads: CASSHFGVPQETQYF. CDR3 DNA: TGTGCCAGCAGCCACTTTGGGGTCCCTCAAGAGACCCAGTACTTC.

This chain joins TRBV18 and TRBJ2-5, with 8 bases fitting TRBD1. V dropped 1 base and J dropped 1; count of bases not matched to a gene: 2. CDR3 size: 15 residues. Germline-derived CDR1 and CDR2 are KGHSH and LQKENI. CDR3 sequence: CASSPRTGSQETQYF. CDR3 DNA: TGTGCCAGCTCACCACGGACAGGGAGCCAAGAGACCCAGTACTTC.

The chain is built from TRBV5-6 and TRBJ1-6, with a possible D match to TRBD1 (5 bases). Trimming took off 2 bases at V and 8 bases at J, with 11 bases between the two ends. The CDR3 contains 14 residues. Germline assignment: CDR1 SGHDT and CDR2 YYEEEE. The CDR3 DNA reads as TGTGCCAGCAGCTTTGGTCAGGGTGATTCACCCCTCCACTTT. This translates into CASSFGQGDSPLHF.

J is TRBJ1-2 and V is TRBV29-1; weak D call: TRBD1 (5 bases). Germline-derived CDR1 and CDR2 are SQVTM and ANQGSEA. Trimming took 2 bases from V and 0 from J, leaving 7 bases between them. This CDR3 has 13 residues. CDR3 amino acids: CSVERGTNYGYTF. Written as DNA, the CDR3 is TGCAGCGTTGAAAGGGGTACTAACTATGGCTACACCTTC.

The V and J genes are TRBV7-8 and TRBJ1-5; D uncertain. The CDR3 is made up of 12 amino acids. V lost 7 bases, J lost 4 bases, and 8 bases lay in between. The V gene's germline CDR1 is SGHVS and CDR2 FQNEAQ. The CDR3 coding sequence is TGTGCCAGCACTGACGGAAATCAGCCCCAGCATTTT. Translated: CASTDGNQPQHF.

This chain links TRBV18 with TRBJ1-3; D not resolved. With 0 bases removed from V and 0 bases from J, the gap between germline ends came to 6 bases. From germline, CDR1 is KGHSH and CDR2 LQKENI. This CDR3 comprises 15 residues. The CDR3 loop is CASSPPGPSGNTIYF. The CDR3 region has the DNA TGTGCCAGCTCACCACCAGGTCCCTCTGGAAACACCATATATTTT.

V is TRBV5-1 and J is TRBJ1-6; D might be TRBD1 (6 bases). The length of the CDR3 is 12 residues. V shed 0 bases and J shed 14 bases, with 9 bases lying between them. Germline CDR1 is SGHRS and CDR2 is YFSETQ. The CDR3 reads CASSLAGVSLHF. In nucleotides, the CDR3 is TGCGCCAGCAGCTTGGCAGGGGTCTCCCTCCACTTT.

This clone was seen once. V is TRBV7-6 and J is TRBJ1-3, with 10 bases aligning to TRBD1. The V gene's germline CDR1 is SGHVS and CDR2 FNYEAQ. J was trimmed by 1 base and V by 3 bases; bases with no gene match: 6. This CDR3 has 17 residues. CDR3 nucleotide sequence: TGTGCCAGCAGCTTCCGGGACAGGGGTTCTTCTGGAAACACCATATATTTT. Amino acid sequence: CASSFRDRGSSGNTIYF.

The chain links TRBV9 to TRBJ1-3; a weak D match, TRBD1 (5 bases). The CDR3 contains 14 residues. The V end lost 7 bases, the J end lost 3 bases, and 14 bases lay between the germline ends. The V gene's germline CDR1 is SGDLS and CDR2 YYNGEE. The CDR3 sequence is CASGGARDGNTIYF. The CDR3 coding sequence is TGTGCCAGCGGAGGGGCAAGGGATGGAAACACCATATATTTT.

This clone showed up just once. This chain's CDR3 is CASSQESLPGITSTDTQYF. CDR3 nucleotides: TGCGCCAGCAGCCAAGAGAGCCTTCCGGGGATTACTAGCACAGATACGCAGTATTTT. This sequence joins TRBV4-1 and TRBJ2-3, with TRBD2 as a possible D gene (5 bases). The CDR3 covers 19 residues. Germline V gene sequence: CDR1 MGHRA, CDR2 YSYEKL. V was pared by 0 bases and J by 0 bases, with 19 bases between.

V usage is TRBV25-1 and J usage is TRBJ1-6, with D perhaps matching TRBD1 (6 bases). The V end lost 6 bases, the J end lost 7 bases, and 13 bases lay between the germline ends. Germline loops: CDR1 MGHDK, CDR2 SYGVNS. The CDR3 runs 14 residues. The chain's CDR3 is CASSFRGGNSPLHF. DNA of the CDR3: TGTGCCAGCAGCTTCAGGGGAGGCAATTCACCCCTCCACTTT.

This clone was seen only once. The chain carries TRBV18 and TRBJ2-7; 8 nucleotides match TRBD1. V lost 5 bases and J lost 1; bases outside the gene matches: 4. Germline CDR1 reads KGHSH; CDR2 reads LQKENI. The CDR3 runs to 14 residues. The CDR3 bases are TGTGCCAGCTCAGCCGACAGGGGATCCTACGAGCAGTACTTC. Protein product: CASSADRGSYEQYF.

V gene TRBV6-5 combines with J gene TRBJ1-1, with unresolved D. Germline V lookup: CDR1 MNHEY, CDR2 SVGAGI. This CDR3 is 14 amino acids long. V lost 5 bases and J lost 11, with 21 bases in between. This CDR3 is CASSRGYAPFDAFF. CDR3 DNA sequence: TGTGCCAGCAGTCGCGGATATGCCCCCTTTGACGCTTTCTTT.

The V call is TRBV7-2, the J call TRBJ2-1, with D maybe TRBD1 (7 bases). The ends were cut back, 5 bases at V and 13 bases at J, with 15 bases in the middle. Per the germline V gene, CDR1 is SGHTA and CDR2 is FQGNSA. The CDR3 sequence is 12 residues long. CDR3: CASSARRDSQFF. In DNA form, the CDR3 reads TGTGCCAGCAGCGCGCGGAGGGACAGTCAGTTCTTC.

V and J are TRBV4-1 and TRBJ2-7; 14 bases fit TRBD2. Germline V gives CDR1 MGHRA, CDR2 YSYEKL. The ends lost 4 bases at V and 7 bases at J; junction bases unmatched: 9. The CDR3 extends over 16 amino acids. DNA for the CDR3: TGCGCCAGCAGCCCCCCGGGGACTAGCGGGGGTGATGAGCAGTACTTC. This encodes CASSPPGTSGGDEQYF.

The chain carries TRBV4-1 and TRBJ2-7; 7 bases are shared with TRBD1. This CDR3 spans 14 amino acids. Germline assignment: CDR1 MGHRA and CDR2 YSYEKL. V shed 4 bases and J 1 base; nucleotides not matched to a gene: 4. The CDR3 region is CASSPTTGSYEQYF. CDR3 nucleotide sequence: TGCGCCAGCAGCCCGACGACAGGGTCCTACGAGCAGTACTTC.